Listed below are T cell receptor beta chains from one sample, sequenced in a study of CD8 T cells in Susac syndrome. One entry per CDR3 protein results from TCRdb running MiXCR on the immunoSEQ multiplex PCR reads. The sample lists more than 100,000 distinct CDR3 sequences; about 94% were seen once. The sequencing input was CD8+ T cells from PBMCs. All receptors derive from a human donor with Susac syndrome. Each CDR3 is given without its conserved first and last residue. The size entry is marked missing in some rows and otherwise reads once, few, many or a size class.

j_gene | v_gene | abundance | CDR3aa
TRBJ2-7 | TRBV6-5 | NA | ASTPVSGGSGEQY
TRBJ2-7 | TRBV6-6 | NA | ASSYYGTAAGYEQY
TRBJ1-2 | TRBV15 | NA | ATSRGGGDGYT
TRBJ2-5 | TRBV12-3/TRBV12-4 | NA | ASSLSAPPSRETQY
TRBJ2-7 | TRBV12-3/TRBV12-4 | NA | ASSFQGTYEQY
TRBJ1-2 | TRBV9 | NA | ASSEGQEKDYT
TRBJ2-1 | TRBV5-6 | NA | ASSLEAGRNNEQF
TRBJ2-7 | TRBV4-1 | NA | ASSLTSGGLYEQY
TRBJ1-3 | TRBV11-2 | NA | ASRPTGSGNTIY
TRBJ1-2 | TRBV12-3/TRBV12-4 | NA | ASSFQSGDYGYT
TRBJ2-3 | TRBV20-1 | NA | SARDGVAGTDTQY
TRBJ2-5 | TRBV9 | NA | ASSAGTATQETQY
TRBJ2-1 | TRBV9 | NA | ASSTSGAPYNEQF
TRBJ2-7 | TRBV11-2 | NA | ASLTGTGGYEQY
TRBJ2-1 | TRBV12-3/TRBV12-4 | NA | ASSAPGQGSYNEQF
TRBJ2-7 | TRBV9 | once | ASSVGVGAYEQY
TRBJ1-2 | TRBV9 | NA | ASSPSPGTGGRGYT
TRBJ2-7 | TRBV11-2 | few | ASSLRTVGSYEQY
TRBJ1-2 | TRBV9 | NA | ASTEHTGDGGYT
TRBJ1-6 | TRBV6-2/TRBV6-3 | NA | ASRGDRWESPLH
TRBJ2-1 | TRBV12-3/TRBV12-4 | NA | ASSFLTSGSDNEQF
TRBJ2-7 | TRBV27 | NA | ASRRDSLSSYEQY
TRBJ1-2 | TRBV20-1 | NA | SAREYGYT
TRBJ2-7 | TRBV27 | NA | ASSLGGGIYEQY
TRBJ1-2 | TRBV5-1 | NA | ASSEQGVGATYGYT
TRBJ2-7 | TRBV4-1 | NA | ASSQADRLSYEQY
TRBJ2-7 | TRBV5-4 | NA | ASSSGQWDYEQY
TRBJ2-2 | TRBV2 | NA | ASRQAGTGELF
TRBJ2-5 | TRBV9 | NA | ASSRGFQETQY
TRBJ2-7 | TRBV14 | NA | ASRGDSYEQY
TRBJ2-3 | TRBV6-2/TRBV6-3 | NA | ASSYSTSADTQY
TRBJ2-7 | TRBV6-6 | NA | ASSPAPDGTYEQY
TRBJ1-1 | TRBV29-1 | NA | SVQVTLEAF
TRBJ2-2 | TRBV9 | NA | ASSLGGGELF
TRBJ2-1 | TRBV6-6 | NA | ASSPRGHTYNEQF
TRBJ2-6 | TRBV7-8 | NA | ASSSPGTSGDSGANVLT
TRBJ2-5 | TRBV7-9 | NA | ASSLGEGQETQY
TRBJ2-1 | TRBV24-1 | NA | ATATSGAGNEQF
TRBJ1-2 | TRBV7-9 | NA | ASSLVGQGYYGYT
TRBJ2-2 | TRBV24-1 | NA | ATSDPGDSSNTGELF
TRBJ2-3 | TRBV5-1 | NA | ASSLVHGGGDTQY
TRBJ1-3 | TRBV6-5 | NA | ASSYARAGNTIY
TRBJ2-7 | TRBV12-3/TRBV12-4 | NA | ASSYPVRDEQY
TRBJ1-4 | TRBV29-1 | NA | SVVWGPGEKLF
TRBJ2-1 | TRBV5-1 | NA | ASSLDAGGDNEQF
TRBJ2-3 | TRBV5-6 | NA | ASSLSGGATDTQY
TRBJ1-5 | TRBV20-1 | NA | SARDPSSNQPQH
TRBJ2-3 | TRBV10-2 | NA | ASREWGQNRTDTQY